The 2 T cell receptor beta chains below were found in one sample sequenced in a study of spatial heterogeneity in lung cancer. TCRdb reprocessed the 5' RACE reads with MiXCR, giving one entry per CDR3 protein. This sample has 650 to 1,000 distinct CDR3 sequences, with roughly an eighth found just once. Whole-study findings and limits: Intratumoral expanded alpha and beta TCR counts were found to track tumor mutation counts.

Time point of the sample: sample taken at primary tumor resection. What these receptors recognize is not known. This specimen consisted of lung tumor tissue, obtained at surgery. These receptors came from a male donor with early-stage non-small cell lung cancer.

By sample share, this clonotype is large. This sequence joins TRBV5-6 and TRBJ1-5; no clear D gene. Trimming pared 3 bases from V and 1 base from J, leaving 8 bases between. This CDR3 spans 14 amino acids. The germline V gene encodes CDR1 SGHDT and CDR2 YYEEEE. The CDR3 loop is CASSSGVSNQPQHF. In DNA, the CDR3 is TGTGCCAGCAGCTCTGGAGTCAGCAATCAGCCCCAGCATTTT.

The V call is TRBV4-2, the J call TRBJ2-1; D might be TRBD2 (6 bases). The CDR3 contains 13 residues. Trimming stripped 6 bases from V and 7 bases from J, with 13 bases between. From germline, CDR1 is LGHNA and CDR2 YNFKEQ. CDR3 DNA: TGTGCCAGCAGTAGCGGAAAAGGGAATGAGCAGTTCTTC. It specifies CASSSGKGNEQFF.